Each of the 7 T cell receptor beta chains below was sequenced from the same sample in a study of shared clonotypes between healthy human individuals. Only CD45RO-negative cells positively selected for CCR7 counted as naive CD8 cells, so terminally differentiated effector memory CD45RA+ cells were excluded. Profiled with immunoSEQ multiplex PCR; TCRdb holds only in-frame clones, not every one. Counted here are over 2,000,000 clones, approximately 92% occurring once; the ten biggest clones make up about 1.7%. The sequencing sample was made of naive CD8+ T cells from PBMCs. These receptors were collected from a man aged 18-30 years in good health. Some clones in this sample may be carry-over from other donors' samples.

The V call is TRBV4-2, the J call TRBJ2-1; 11 positions match TRBD2. Looked up from germline, CDR1 is LGHNA and CDR2 is YNFKEQ. The CDR3 sequence is 18 residues long. J gave up 1 base and V 4 bases, and 9 bases lay outside the gene matches. DNA of the CDR3: TGTGCCAGCAGCCCGGGGATAGCGGGAGGGCCATCCTACAATGAGCAGTTCTTC. Its protein is CASSPGIAGGPSYNEQFF.

The chain is built from TRBV4-1 and TRBJ2-7; D may match TRBD1 or TRBD2 (7 bases each). Germline values: CDR1 MGHRA, CDR2 YSYEKL. Trimming left V 2 bases short and J 3 bases short, with 17 bases between. The CDR3 consists of 16 residues. CDR3 DNA sequence: TGCGCCAGCAGCCAACTTGCCCCAGGGGGGGACTACGAGCAGTACTTC. This codes for CASSQLAPGGDYEQYF.

The chain combines TRBV10-1 with TRBJ2-3; no clear D gene. Trimming pared 3 bases from V and 5 bases from J, leaving 12 bases between. CDR3 length: 14 residues. Per the germline V gene, CDR1 is WNHNN and CDR2 is SYGVQD (reference sequence). This CDR3 reads CASSDEAWVDTQYF. CDR3 bases: TGCGCCAGCAGTGATGAGGCCTGGGTAGATACGCAGTATTTT.

V and J are TRBV5-6 and TRBJ1-5; TRBD1 agrees at 9 bases. The germline V gene encodes CDR1 SGHDT and CDR2 YYEEEE. The V segment lost 1 base and the J segment 5 bases; nucleotides outside the gene matches: 4. This CDR3 comprises 15 residues. The CDR3 nucleotides read TGTGCCAGCAGCTTGTCGGGACAGGGCTATCAGCCCCAGCATTTT. It encodes CASSLSGQGYQPQHF.

The V call is TRBV7-9, the J call TRBJ1-5; D gene unclear. The CDR3 is made up of 14 amino acids. The V and J ends lost 6 bases and 4 bases respectively, with 13 bases between them. Germline V gives CDR1 SEHNR, CDR2 FQNEAQ (reference sequence). This CDR3 reads CASSHGGLNQPQHF. The CDR3 nucleotides are TGTGCCAGCAGTCACGGTGGTCTTAATCAGCCCCAGCATTTT.

This chain joins TRBV28 and TRBJ2-7, with 8 positions matching TRBD2. The CDR3 contains 16 residues. The V segment lost 6 bases and the J segment 6 bases; nucleotides outside the gene matches: 16. In germline, CDR1 is MDHEN, CDR2 SYDVKM. Written as DNA, the CDR3 is TGTGCCAGCAGACCCGTAAGGGGACTAGAGAAAGGCGAGCAGTACTTC. This codes for CASRPVRGLEKGEQYF.

V usage is TRBV9 and J usage is TRBJ2-7; D possibly matches TRBD1 or TRBD2 (5 bases each). Per the germline V gene, CDR1 is SGDLS and CDR2 is YYNGEE. Deletions cut 5 bases from V and 0 bases from J, with 12 bases between. The CDR3 consists of 14 residues. CDR3 DNA: TGTGCCAGCAGTCACGAGGGGTACTCCTACGAGCAGTACTTC. Translating gives CASSHEGYSYEQYF. Looking up the rest from reference TRBV9 and TRBJ2-7 gives the full variable domain: DSGVTQTPKHLITATGQRVTLRCSPRSGDLSVYWYQQSLDQGLQFLIQYYNGEERAKGNILERFSAQQFPDLHSELNLSSLELGDSALYFCASSHEGYSYEQYFGPGTRLTVT.